The present entry profiles one TCR beta chain with its context. Its cognate antigen is unknown. These data originate in a study of shared clonotypes between healthy human individuals. Whole-study context: Each donor's CD4 naive and CD4 memory cells filled three plates apiece, CD8 naive two, and CD8 memory one.

The study's findings and limits: Tissue TCR repertoires likely differ from these blood-only repertoires. Larger estimated richness was generally seen in naive subsets than in memory subsets.

Terminally differentiated effector memory CD45RA+ cells were left out of the naive CD8 fraction, which was CD45RO-negative and positively selected for CCR7. Healthy and HIV-negative, the adult donors had no recent acute infections or vaccinations. Data came from immunoSEQ multiplex PCR; TCRdb stores just in-frame clones and leaves some out. The top ten hold about 1.1% of the sample, which has about 2 million clones, less than 95% seen once. The V gene end was trimmed by 7 bases and the J gene end by 2 bases; junction bases not matched to a gene: 7. Germline values: CDR1 MNHEY, CDR2 SMNVEV (reference sequence). The CDR3 covers 14 residues.

The sequenced material came from naive CD8+ T cells sorted from blood. This chain uses TRBV27 with TRBJ2-7; 8 nucleotides line up with TRBD1. The clonotype was recovered from a man aged 18 to 35 in good health. The CDR3 coding sequence is TGTGCCAGCACATCCAGGACAGGGACCTACGAGCAGTACTTC. This gives the protein CASTSRTGTYEQYF.